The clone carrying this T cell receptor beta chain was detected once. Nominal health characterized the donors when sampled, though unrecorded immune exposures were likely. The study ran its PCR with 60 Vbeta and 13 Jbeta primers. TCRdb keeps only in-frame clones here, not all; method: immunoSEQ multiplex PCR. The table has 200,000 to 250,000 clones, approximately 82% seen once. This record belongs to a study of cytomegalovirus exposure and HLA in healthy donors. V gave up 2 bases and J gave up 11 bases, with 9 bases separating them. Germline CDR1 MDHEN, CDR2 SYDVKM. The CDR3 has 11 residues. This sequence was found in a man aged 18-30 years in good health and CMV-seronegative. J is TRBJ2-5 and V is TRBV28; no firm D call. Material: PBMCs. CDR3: CASSLREEQYF. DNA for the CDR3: TGTGCCAGCAGTTTACGAGAAGAGCAGTACTTC.